The source of this T cell receptor beta chain is a study of identical twins. Study conclusions and caveats: In cord blood, abundant beta clonotypes had fewer insertions; memory showed no trend. Out-of-frame alpha sequences shared between twins exhibited an excess of low generation probability. Conclusions were based on cross-sectional statistical analysis, without following the same donors.

TCRdb itself ran the 5' RACE reads through MiXCR, one entry per CDR3 protein. The table has approximately 410,000 distinct CDR3 sequences, approximately 18% seen once. The CDR3 consists of 14 residues. Germline-derived CDR1 and CDR2 are DFQATT and SNEGSKA (reference sequence). V dropped 6 bases and J dropped 4; count of bases not matched to a gene: 10. Concerning this clonotype itself: Its specificity is not known.

This receptor was identified in a man over 45 in good health. The sample consisted of naive T cells sorted from blood. The chain combines TRBV20-1 with TRBJ2-7; TRBD2 aligns across 9 bases. The CDR3 DNA reads as TGCAGTGCCAAGACTAGCGGAAGCATTTACGAGCAGTACTTC. This encodes CSAKTSGSIYEQYF.